This passage covers 14 T cell receptor beta chains from one sample sequenced in a study of blood T cell repertoires in COVID-19. Only in-frame clones appear in the TCRdb table, and some are missing; sequencing was by immunoSEQ multiplex PCR. Counted here are about 19,000 clones, over 75% occurring once; the ten biggest clones make up 3.2%. Specimen: peripheral blood. The origin of the receptors is a human donor in a cohort sampled during active COVID-19.

The chain joins TRBV2 to TRBJ1-5; TRBD1 aligns across 8 bases. The CDR3 totals 15 residues. Germline CDR1 is SNHLY and CDR2 is FYNNEI. Trimming at V came to 7 bases and at J to 2 bases, leaving 7 bases not matched to a gene. The CDR3 coding sequence is TGTGCCAGCACCCCCGACAGGGGACGCAATCAGCCCCAGCATTTT. It yields the protein CASTPDRGRNQPQHF.

The chain recombines TRBV28 with TRBJ2-7; a possible D gene is TRBD1 (5 bases). Trimming left V 2 bases short and J 0 bases short, with 11 bases between. Germline CDR1 reads MDHEN; CDR2 reads SYDVKM. CDR3 length: 15 residues. The CDR3: CASSLPGHYSYEQYF. CDR3 in DNA: TGTGCCAGCAGTTTACCCGGACATTACTCCTACGAGCAGTACTTC.

This clone showed up just once. This chain joins TRBV15 and TRBJ2-7, with 7 bases aligning to TRBD2. The germline CDR1 and CDR2 sequences are LNHNV and YYDKDF (reference sequence). The CDR3 runs to 13 residues. The V and J ends lost 3 bases and 7 bases, in that order; junction bases with no gene match: 6. The CDR3: CATSRAPGREQYF. In nucleotides, the CDR3 is TGTGCCACCAGCAGGGCCCCCGGGAGGGAGCAGTACTTC.

The V gene is TRBV19, the J gene TRBJ2-1, with 9 bases identical to TRBD1. The CDR3 has 15 amino acids. V was clipped by 3 bases and J by 5 bases; unmatched bases: 5. Germline V lookup: CDR1 LNHDA, CDR2 SQIVND (reference sequence). The CDR3 nucleotides are TGTGCCAGTAGTATTGGGGACAGGGCGCACAATGAGCAGTTCTTC. It translates to CASSIGDRAHNEQFF.

The V gene is TRBV4-1, the J gene TRBJ1-1; D is possibly TRBD1 (5 bases). The CDR3 consists of 14 residues. CDR1 and CDR2 (germline): MGHRA, YSYEKL. Trimming cost V 0 bases and J 5 bases, with 10 bases left between them. The CDR3 sequence: CASSQEAGRTEAFF. CDR3 in DNA: TGCGCCAGCAGCCAAGAAGCAGGGAGGACTGAAGCTTTCTTT.

The chain couples TRBV11-3 to TRBJ2-3; D unresolved. Per germline, CDR1 SGHNT and CDR2 YENEEA. Trimming removed 4 bases at V and 4 bases at J, with 6 bases between. The CDR3 is made up of 12 amino acids. CDR3 in amino acids: CASSSGSDTQYF. Written as DNA, the CDR3 is TGTGCCAGCAGCTCCGGGTCAGATACGCAGTATTTT.

The gene calls are TRBV3-1 (or the pseudogene TRBV3-2) and TRBJ1-6; 9 bases align to TRBD1. Germline V gene sequence: CDR1 LGHDT, CDR2 YNNKEL (reference sequence). The CDR3 spans 16 residues. J lost 5 bases, V lost 4 bases, and 6 bases had no gene match. CDR3 region: CASSPRTGADNSPLHF. Here the CDR3 DNA reads TGTGCCAGCAGCCCGCGGACAGGGGCCGATAATTCACCCCTCCACTTT.

The V and J genes are TRBV6-5 and TRBJ2-7; possible D gene TRBD2, 5 bases. Per germline, CDR1 MNHEY and CDR2 SVGAGI. Trimming took off 5 bases at V and 6 bases at J, with 14 bases between the two ends. This CDR3 contains 13 residues. In nucleotides, the CDR3 is TGTGCCAGCAGTCTAACTAGTCGGCTCGAGCAGTACTTC. Translated, it gives CASSLTSRLEQYF.

The V call is TRBV9, the J call TRBJ2-7; 11 bases fit TRBD2. In germline, CDR1 is SGDLS, CDR2 YYNGEE. This CDR3 is 17 amino acids long. V trimming: 2 bases; J trimming: 0 bases; junction bases outside the gene matches: 7. CDR3 region: CASSVTSGRFSSYEQYF. In nucleotides, the CDR3 is TGTGCCAGCAGCGTTACTAGCGGGAGATTCAGCTCCTACGAGCAGTACTTC.

This clone was found a few times. The genes are TRBV28 and TRBJ2-1; a weak D match, TRBD1 (6 bases). The CDR3 sequence is 15 residues long. The V end lost 2 bases, the J end lost 6 bases, and 14 bases lay between the germline ends. The germline V gene encodes CDR1 MDHEN and CDR2 SYDVKM. The CDR3 is CASSLGQNLLNEQFF. CDR3 bases: TGTGCCAGCAGTTTAGGACAGAACCTTCTCAATGAGCAGTTCTTC.

Note on this clone: The sample has other DNA sequences that encode this CDR3 too. This chain joins TRBV15 and TRBJ1-2; a possible D gene is TRBD1 (6 bases). The ends were cut back, 5 bases at V and 2 bases at J, with 15 bases in the middle. The CDR3 has 15 residues. Germline CDR1 LNHNV, CDR2 YYDKDF (reference sequence). The CDR3 reads CATSGRGGLNYGYTF. CDR3 nucleotides: TGTGCCACCAGCGGTCGGGGGGGGCTGAACTATGGCTACACCTTC.

The chain joins TRBV5-6 to TRBJ1-4, with D perhaps TRBD1 (5 bases). The CDR3 is made up of 15 amino acids. Germline CDR1 is SGHDT and CDR2 is YYEEEE. Trimming removed 3 bases from V and 10 bases from J, with 19 bases in between. In nucleotides, the CDR3 is TGTGCCAGCAGCTCCAAAACGGGACTTGAGGGAAAACTGTTTTTT. Encoded protein: CASSSKTGLEGKLFF.

The V call is TRBV28, the J call TRBJ1-5; no clear D. V lost 6 bases and J lost 7, with 10 bases in between. Per germline, CDR1 MDHEN and CDR2 SYDVKM. The CDR3 is made up of 12 amino acids. CDR3 bases: TGTGCCAGCAGGCTGATGCGGCAGCCCCAGCATTTT. This codes for CASRLMRQPQHF.

The chain uses TRBV19 and TRBJ2-4; TRBD2 aligns across 7 bases. The V and J ends lost 6 bases and 0 bases, in that order; junction bases with no gene match: 5. The CDR3 consists of 15 residues. Per the germline V gene, CDR1 is LNHDA and CDR2 is SQIVND (reference sequence). Here the CDR3 DNA reads TGTGCCAGTAGCGCCAGCGGGATAGCCAAAAACATTCAGTACTTC. It specifies CASSASGIAKNIQYF.